This T cell receptor (beta chain) was found in a study of T cells after yellow fever vaccination (dated by TCRdb to 2018 to 2020). Background for the entire study: The SMART-Seq v4 Ultra Low Input RNA kit was used to prepare libraries from fractions with low cell numbers. To track T-cell clones before and after primary and booster YFV17D yellow fever vaccination, bulk TCR alpha and beta repertoires were sequenced longitudinally. Two healthy male donors, one aged 18 to 30 and one aged 30 to 40 years, were included in the cohort. Blood samples were taken at several timepoints before and after primary and secondary immunization, and bulk PBMC replicates and cell subsets were isolated. What the research found in general, with its limitations: Most clones expanded after primary vaccination (96% of CD4 and around 88% of CD8) were re-detected after the booster, suggesting that broad memory maintenance occurred. Compared with the primary T-cell response, the secondary T-cell response was faster but weaker, reaching its peak on day 5 rather than on day 15. A small fraction of clonotypes showed up in both the CD4 and CD8 compartments, probably as a result of convergent recombination. Only a couple of donors were included in the study, so the extent to which the findings can be generalized is limited. FACS-sorted repertoires could contain abundant contaminating clonotypes from the bulk population, so computational filtering was required.

Of note for this clonotype: Its recognized antigen is unknown. No per-base quality is available; no much larger clone lies one base away.

Trimming removed 4 bases from V and 3 bases from J; the gene matches leave 3 bases unexplained. The CDR3, cysteine through phenylalanine, is 13 amino acids long. Left in the record is the CDR3 DNA by itself, 39 bases read in frame from the first base. CDR1 SQVTM and CDR2 ANQGSEA were looked up in the germline V gene. The treatment or condition label of this sample denotes: live attenuated yellow fever vaccine strain. A standard Ficoll-Paque protocol was used to isolate PBMCs from peripheral blood. Dynabeads CD4 and CD8 positive selection kits were used to isolate CD4 and CD8 T-cell fractions. RNA was extracted with TriZol from bulk PBMCs, CD4 and CD8 fractions, and dextramer-positive and dextramer-negative fractions. Sequencing used an Illumina NovaSeq 6000. TCR cDNA was made using 5'RACE template switching, a step that added a universal primer site and unique molecular identifiers. Priming of cDNA synthesis was performed from both the TCR alpha and TCR beta constant segments. Two PCR steps were used to amplify libraries, with sample barcodes and sequencing adapters being added in the second step. Sequencing of the libraries was done on either Illumina HiSeq 2500 (2x100 bp) or NovaSeq (2x150 bp). The study's own analysis went as follows. Reads were demultiplexed and collapsed into UMI consensus sequences with MIGEC, and V(D)J alignment was performed with MiXCR. Clonotypes responding to the vaccine were identified with edgeR on replicate PBMC samples, with the criteria of FDR below 0.01 and a log2 fold change above 5 up to day 15. Bulk clonotypes were assigned CD4 or CD8 identity according to which sequenced CD4 or CD8 repertoire held them at higher abundance. TCRdb reprocessing: public reads trimmed at Q25 with fastp, clones called with MiXCR, in-frame beta chains kept. Entries are consolidated by CDR3 protein sequence, retaining the most common genes and DNA. TCRdb's processing, not the authors' own work, is the source of the V and J calls. This sample holds approximately 300,000 distinct CDR3 sequences; about 10% were observed only once. 3% to 3.5% of the sample is in the top ten clones.

The chain uses TRBV29-1 and TRBJ1-5, with 7 middle bases fitting TRBD1. This clonotype originated in a man aged 18-30 years who received the YFV17D yellow fever vaccine. Sample: CD4+ T cells sorted from PBMCs, taken 45 days after the yellow fever booster vaccination. Here is the DNA: TGCAGCGTTGTCGGGACAGACAATCAGCCCCAGCATTTT. Its coded protein is CSVVGTDNQPQHF. The CDR3, completed at both ends by the reference TRBV29-1 and TRBJ1-5 genes, gives the full variable domain SAVISQKPSRDICQRGTSLTIQCQVDSQVTMMFWYRQQPGQSLTLIATANQGSEATYESGFVIDKFPISRPNLTFSTLTVSNMSPEDSSIYLCSVVGTDNQPQHFGDGTRLSIL.